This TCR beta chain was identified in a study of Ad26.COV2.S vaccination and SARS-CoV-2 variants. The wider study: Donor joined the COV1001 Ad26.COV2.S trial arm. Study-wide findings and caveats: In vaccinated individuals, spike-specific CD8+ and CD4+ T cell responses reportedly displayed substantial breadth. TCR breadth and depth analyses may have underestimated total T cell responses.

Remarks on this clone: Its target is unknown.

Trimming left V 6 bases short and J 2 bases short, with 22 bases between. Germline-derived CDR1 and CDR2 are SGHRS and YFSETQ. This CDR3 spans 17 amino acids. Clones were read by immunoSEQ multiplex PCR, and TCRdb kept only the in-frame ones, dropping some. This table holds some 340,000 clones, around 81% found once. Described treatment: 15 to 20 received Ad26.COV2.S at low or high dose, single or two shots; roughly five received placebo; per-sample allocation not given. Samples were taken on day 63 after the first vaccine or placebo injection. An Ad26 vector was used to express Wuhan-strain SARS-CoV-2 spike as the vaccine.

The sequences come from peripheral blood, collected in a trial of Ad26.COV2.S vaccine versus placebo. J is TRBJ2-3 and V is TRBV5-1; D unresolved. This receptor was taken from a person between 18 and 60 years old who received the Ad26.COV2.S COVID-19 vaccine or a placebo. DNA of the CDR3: TGCGCCAGCAAAAGAGCGCGAAACCTTAACCTCACAGATACGCAGTATTTT. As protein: CASKRARNLNLTDTQYF.